Listed below are T cell receptor beta chains from one sample, sequenced in a study of blood T cell repertoires in COVID-19. Using immunoSEQ multiplex PCR, the repertoire was profiled, and TCRdb retains in-frame clones only, with some absent. The data hold fewer than 250,000 clones, with 86% observed a single time. The sample was peripheral blood. The receptors come from a woman aged 45-65 years with acute or convalescent COVID-19. The CDR3 runs from the conserved cysteine through the conserved F or W. The order of the fields is D gene, J gene, clone size, V gene, CDR3 DNA, CDR3 protein. The D gene is left open where the match is weak. Rows give clone size only sometimes, using once, few, many, or a class for an expanded clone.

>TRBD1|TRBJ2-7|-|TRBV6-6
TGTGCCAGCAGCCAGGGGACAGGGTCCTACGAGCAGTACTTC
CASSQGTGSYEQYF
>-|TRBJ1-3|-|TRBV6-5
TGTGCCAGCACGGCTAGCTCTGGAAACACCATATATTTT
CASTASSGNTIYF
>-|TRBJ2-3|-|TRBV28
TGTACCAGCAGTTTACCCCTACGGGGGGCCGGGACAGATACGCAGTATTTT
CTSSLPLRGAGTDTQYF
>-|TRBJ1-3|-|TRBV18
TGTGCCAGCTCACCCGGGACGGAGGGGAACACCATATATTTT
CASSPGTEGNTIYF
>TRBD2|TRBJ2-4|-|TRBV5-1
TGCGCCAGCAGCTTGGAGTGGGCGGGAGGGGCCAAAAACATTCAGTACTTC
CASSLEWAGGAKNIQYF
>TRBD1|TRBJ1-2|-|TRBV5-6
TGTGCCAGCAGCTCCCTCACAGGGGTCTATGGCTACACCTTC
CASSSLTGVYGYTF
>TRBD2|TRBJ2-7|-|TRBV7-2
TGTGCCAGCAGCCCCCCCGGACTAGCGGGGGGCTACGAGCAGTACTTC
CASSPPGLAGGYEQYF
>TRBD1|TRBJ1-5|-|TRBV2
TGTGCCAGCAGTGGGACAGGGAGGAGGAATCAGCCCCAGCATTTT
CASSGTGRRNQPQHF
>TRBD2|TRBJ2-7|-|TRBV5-1
TGCGCCAGCAGCCGGGGACTAGCGGGATCCTACGAGCAGTACTTC
CASSRGLAGSYEQYF
>-|TRBJ2-4|-|TRBV9
TGTGCCAGCAGCCCCTCGGTGTTGCTAGCCAAAAACATTCAGTACTTC
CASSPSVLLAKNIQYF
>-|TRBJ2-5|-|TRBV5-5
TGTGCCAGCAGCCCCGGGGGGACCCAGTACTTC
CASSPGGTQYF
>TRBD2|TRBJ2-3|few|TRBV9
TGTGCCAGCAACAAACTAGCGAGCACAGATACGCAGTATTTT
CASNKLASTDTQYF
>-|TRBJ2-1|-|TRBV9
TGTGCCAGCAGCGTAGCGGGAGCGGGCAATGAGCAGTTCTTC
CASSVAGAGNEQFF
>-|TRBJ2-4|-|TRBV5-6
TGTGCCAGCAGCTTGTTTCCCAGGGGTGCCAAAAACATTCAGTACTTC
CASSLFPRGAKNIQYF